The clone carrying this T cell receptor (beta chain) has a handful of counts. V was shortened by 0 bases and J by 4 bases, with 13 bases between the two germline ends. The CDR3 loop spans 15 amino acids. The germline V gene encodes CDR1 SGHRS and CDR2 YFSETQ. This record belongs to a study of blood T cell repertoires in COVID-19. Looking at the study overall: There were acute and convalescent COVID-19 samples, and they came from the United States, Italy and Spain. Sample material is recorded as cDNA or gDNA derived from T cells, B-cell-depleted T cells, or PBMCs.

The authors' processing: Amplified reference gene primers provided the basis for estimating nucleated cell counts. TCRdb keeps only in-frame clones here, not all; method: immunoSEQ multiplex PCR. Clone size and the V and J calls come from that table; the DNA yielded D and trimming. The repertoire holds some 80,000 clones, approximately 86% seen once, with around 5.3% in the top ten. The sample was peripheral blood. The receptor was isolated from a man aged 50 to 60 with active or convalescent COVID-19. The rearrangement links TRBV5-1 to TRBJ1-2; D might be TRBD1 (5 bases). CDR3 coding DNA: TGCGCCAGCAGCTTGGCCGGGGGTATTGGCTATGGCTACACCTTC. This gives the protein CASSLAGGIGYGYTF.